Listed here is a single T cell receptor (beta chain). Reverse transcribed after extraction, RNA yielded cDNA as the sequencing template. The data were produced by immunoSEQ multiplex PCR, yet TCRdb's version contains in-frame clones alone and is incomplete. The sample carries roughly 200,000 clones, around 50% recorded once. This record comes from a study of CD8+ T cells in alopecia areata. Germline V gene sequence: CDR1 SEHNR, CDR2 FQNEAQ (reference sequence). This CDR3 comprises 13 residues. The germline V and J ends were trimmed by 3 bases and 4 bases, with 9 bases remaining between them. Sequencing was performed on CD8+ T cells sorted from blood. The sequence was obtained from a human donor in good health. The gene calls are TRBV7-9 and TRBJ1-2; D unclear. The DNA for the CDR3 is TGTGCCAGCAGCTTGGTGGGAGGCTATGGCTACACCTTC. This encodes CASSLVGGYGYTF.